The entry below gives a single T cell receptor (beta chain) sequence along with its context. This sample is drawn from a study of CD8+ T cells in alopecia areata. As the sequencing template, cDNA was produced by extracting RNA and reverse transcribing it. Assay: immunoSEQ multiplex PCR; the TCRdb copy retains only in-frame clones and omits some. Here the sample spans approximately 180,000 clones, roughly 60% being singletons. This CDR3 contains 12 residues. V was shortened by 5 bases and J by 3 bases, with 11 bases between the two germline ends. CDR1 is SQVTM, CDR2 ANQGSEA, per germline. The chain combines TRBV29-1 with TRBJ2-7; D gene unclear. The sequence derives from a human donor with alopecia areata. This sample comprised CD4+ T cells sorted from blood, obtained at week 0. The CDR3 protein is CSVQVSSYEQYF. The CDR3 DNA sequence: TGCAGCGTTCAAGTCTCGAGCTACGAGCAGTACTTC.